The 2 T cell receptor beta chains below all came from one sample that was sequenced in a study of T cells in Graves' hyperthyroidism and ophthalmopathy (dated by TCRdb to 2018 to 2020). Library preparation employed multiplex PCR. Sequencing was performed on an Illumina HiSeq 2000. Amplification of TCR beta CDR3 regions was carried out from RNA transcripts. The TCR CDR3 was subjected to a first round of RT-PCR using the HTBI primer set and the Qiagen OneStep RT-PCR kit. TCRdb took the public reads, trimmed them with fastp at Q25, ran MiXCR for clone calling and kept in-frame beta chains. Rows are combined by CDR3 protein, so each entry shows the most common genes and DNA. The sample table holds approximately 640,000 distinct CDR3 sequences, of which under 20% were seen once. The ten largest clonotypes hold 3% to 4% of the sample. The sample comprised blood. The receptors originated from a woman in her twenties or thirties with Graves' hyperthyroidism.

There are many counts of this clonotype. The chain has TRBV12-3 or TRBV12-4 and TRBJ2-7; possibly TRBD1 for D (6 bases). This CDR3 has 13 residues. V was trimmed by 5 bases and J by 2 bases, leaving 10 bases between them. CDR3: CASSPRTAYEQYF. CDR3 DNA: TGTGCCAGCAGTCCTCGGACAGCCTACGAGCAGTACTTC.

Of note for this clonotype: Possible read error: a much larger clone is one base away. V gene TRBV7-9 combines with J gene TRBJ2-1; tentatively, D is TRBD2 (6 bases). The CDR3 consists of 16 residues. The germline V and J ends were trimmed by 3 bases and 8 bases, with 20 bases remaining between them. Germline lookup yields CDR1 SEHNR and CDR2 FQNEAQ (reference sequence). The CDR3 DNA is TGTGCCAGCAGCTTCTCAAGCGGGCCCTTTTACGATGAGCAGTTCTTC. Translating it yields CASSFSSGPFYDEQFF.